This T cell receptor (beta chain) was profiled in a study of blood T cell repertoires in COVID-19. Study information: Researchers got acute and convalescent COVID-19 samples from the United States, Italy and Spain.

V was clipped by 4 bases and J by 5 bases, with 12 bases between them. The germline gives CDR1 SGHNT, CDR2 YYREEE (reference sequence). The CDR3 runs 13 residues. The data were produced by immunoSEQ multiplex PCR, yet TCRdb's version contains in-frame clones alone and is incomplete. The sample includes over 200,000 clones, roughly 87% of them seen just once. Membership in each cohort depended on participant-reported clinical history. The receptor was derived from a man aged 30-40 years who had recovered from COVID-19. The rearrangement links TRBV5-4 to TRBJ1-2; a weak D match, TRBD1 (6 bases). The sample taken for sequencing was PBMCs or T cells enriched from blood (not recorded which). CDR3 loop: CASSEDSTYGYTF. The CDR3 DNA is TGTGCCAGCAGCGAGGACAGCACATATGGCTACACCTTC.